This T cell receptor (beta chain) emerged from a study of blood T cell repertoires in COVID-19. Study background: Sample material is recorded as cDNA or gDNA derived from T cells, B-cell-depleted T cells, or PBMCs.

Enrollees, about 18 to 90 years old, lived in approximately 25 US areas. As processed by the authors: Nucleated cell counts were estimated from reference gene primer amplification. This table comes from immunoSEQ multiplex PCR, and its TCRdb copy is limited to in-frame clones, with some not included. The V and J calls and clone size were taken over from that table, and D and trimming were inferred from the DNA. The sample lists about 230,000 clones, roughly 88% seen once, with about 2.5% in the top ten. V lost 6 bases, J lost 4 bases, and 14 bases stayed unmatched. The germline gives CDR1 SNHLY, CDR2 FYNNEI. This CDR3 has 16 residues.

This clonotype was sampled from a woman aged 40 to 50 with acute COVID-19. Material: PBMCs or T cells enriched from blood (not recorded which). The chain recombines TRBV2 with TRBJ2-7; 8 positions match TRBD1. The CDR3 sequence is CASSRDDSGGRYEQYF. DNA of the CDR3: TGTGCCAGCAGCCGGGACGATTCAGGGGGCAGATACGAGCAGTACTTC.